Listed here are 13 T cell receptor beta chains from one sample, sequenced in a study of T cells after yellow fever vaccination. A single record per CDR3 protein comes from TCRdb applying MiXCR to the 5' RACE reads. The sample shows some 250,000 distinct CDR3 sequences, about 3.9% of them seen only once. The sample consisted of PBMCs, taken 15 days after the yellow fever booster vaccination. These receptors all come from a man aged 18 to 29 who received the YFV17D yellow fever vaccine.

This clonotype showed up many times. J is TRBJ1-1 and V is TRBV6-2 or TRBV6-3, with D unclear. Germline V gene data show CDR1 as MNHEY and CDR2 as SVGEGT. V gave up 4 bases and J gave up 0 bases, with 18 bases separating them. This CDR3 is built from 17 residues. In nucleotides, the CDR3 is TGTGCCAGCAGTTCCCTAAAGGGTTCTTTTATGAACACTGAAGCTTTCTTT. Translated, it gives CASSSLKGSFMNTEAFF.

This clonotype was recorded at least ten times. The rearrangement links TRBV5-1 to TRBJ2-5; D gene uncertain. V shed 3 bases and J shed 5 bases, with 8 bases lying between them. The germline V gene has CDR1 SGHRS and CDR2 YFSETQ. This CDR3 contains 12 residues. CDR3: CASSSDGETQYF. The CDR3 bases are TGCGCCAGCAGCTCAGATGGGGAGACCCAGTACTTC.

This clonotype was seen many times. V is TRBV4-3 and J is TRBJ2-1; 12 nucleotides align to TRBD1. Germline V lookup: CDR1 LGHNA, CDR2 YSLEER. The CDR3 loop spans 21 amino acids. Unmatched junction bases numbered 18, after V lost 0 bases and J lost 6 bases. CDR3 sequence: CASSQDDPGQGAHRQGNEQFF. The DNA for the CDR3 is TGCGCCAGCAGCCAAGATGACCCGGGACAGGGGGCCCACCGACAGGGCAATGAGCAGTTCTTC.

This clonotype was detected only a few times. V and J are TRBV5-8 and TRBJ1-6; D is unclear. Trimming shortened V by 2 bases and J by 0 bases, and 12 bases separated the two germline ends. The CDR3 extends over 17 amino acids. Germline V gene sequence: CDR1 SGHTS, CDR2 YDEGEE. The CDR3 bases are TGTGCCAGCAGCTTTCCCGGGCAAAGCTCCTATAATTCACCCCTCCACTTT. Translating it yields CASSFPGQSSYNSPLHF.

This clonotype was seen many times. The chain combines TRBV24-1 with TRBJ2-1, with D uncertain. Trimming pared 5 bases from V and 0 bases from J, leaving 19 bases between. The CDR3 consists of 18 residues. CDR1 KGHDR and CDR2 SFDVKD come from the germline V gene. CDR3: CATSANPLDVSSYNEQFF. The CDR3 DNA sequence: TGTGCCACCAGTGCCAACCCCTTGGACGTAAGCTCCTACAATGAGCAGTTCTTC.

This clonotype appeared many times. The chain couples TRBV7-2 to TRBJ2-5; the match to TRBD2 covers 8 bases. The CDR3 runs to 13 residues. CDR1 and CDR2 from the germline V gene are SGHTA and FQGNSA. Germline trimming cut 8 bases from V and 4 bases from J; bases unmatched to any gene: 6. The CDR3 region is CASPAREGETQYF. DNA of the CDR3: TGTGCCAGCCCAGCCCGGGAGGGAGAGACCCAGTACTTC. Variable domain in full (rest from reference TRBV7-2 and TRBJ2-5): GAGVSQSPSNKVTEKGKDVELRCDPISGHTALYWYRQSLGQGLEFLIYFQGNSAPDKSGLPSDRFSAERTGGSVSTLTIQRTQQEDSAVYLCASPAREGETQYFGPGTRLLVL.

This clonotype was found many times. This chain joins TRBV7-2 and TRBJ1-3; 8 positions match TRBD1. In germline, CDR1 is SGHTA, CDR2 FQGNSA. The CDR3 covers 16 residues. With V trimmed by 1 base and J by 2 bases, 4 bases remained unmatched. CDR3 nucleotide sequence: TGTGCCAGCAGCTTAGGAGACAGGGGAGCTGGAAACACCATATATTTT. Residues: CASSLGDRGAGNTIYF.

This clonotype was seen repeatedly, ten times or more. J is TRBJ1-4 and V is TRBV5-4; unclear D gene. Germline V CDR1 and CDR2: SGHNT, YYREEE (reference sequence). The CDR3 contains 15 residues. V lost 0 bases to trimming and J lost 8 bases, with 14 bases between them. The CDR3: CASSLDNLGGEKLFF. As DNA, the CDR3 is TGTGCCAGCAGCTTGGACAACCTCGGCGGGGAAAAACTGTTTTTT.

This clonotype was counted many times. V is TRBV7-2 and J is TRBJ2-3; TRBD2 aligns across 9 bases. This CDR3 is built from 14 residues. The germline V gene has CDR1 SGHTA and CDR2 FQGNSA. Germline trimming cut 6 bases from V and 2 bases from J; bases unmatched to any gene: 3. This CDR3 is CASRRGGSTDTQYF. CDR3 nucleotide sequence: TGTGCCAGCAGGCGGGGGGGGTCCACAGATACGCAGTATTTT.

This rearrangement joins TRBV4-2 to TRBJ2-1; 8 bases map to TRBD2. CDR3 length equals 15 residues. Germline CDR1 is LGHNA and CDR2 is YNFKEQ. Trimming cost V 4 bases and J 8 bases; bases outside gene matches: 10. The CDR3 DNA reads as TGTGCCAGCAGCCGGGGCCGGGGGGGTGGCTATGAGCAGTTCTTC. Amino acid sequence: CASSRGRGGGYEQFF.

The chain joins TRBV29-1 to TRBJ1-1; D is uncertain. The CDR3 sequence is 11 residues long. Deletions cut 1 base from V and 4 bases from J, with 4 bases between. CDR1 and CDR2 from the germline V gene are SQVTM and ANQGSEA. CDR3 coding DNA: TGCAGCGTTGAAGGTCCCACTGAAGCTTTCTTT. This translates into CSVEGPTEAFF.

Many counts were recorded for this clonotype. The J gene is TRBJ2-3, the V gene TRBV12-3 or TRBV12-4; 9 positions agree with TRBD2. J gave up 2 bases and V 5 bases, and 5 bases lay outside the gene matches. The length of the CDR3 is 15 residues. The CDR3 DNA is TGTGCCAGCAGTGCCTTAGCGGGGGTCACAGATACGCAGTATTTT. Its translation: CASSALAGVTDTQYF.

This clonotype appeared a few times. The genes are TRBV28 and TRBJ1-2; D may be TRBD1 (6 bases). CDR1 is MDHEN and CDR2 is SYDVKM in the germline V gene. The CDR3 extends over 11 amino acids. V was shortened by 6 bases and J by 8 bases, with 10 bases between the two germline ends. DNA of the CDR3: TGTGCCAGCAGCACAGGGATAGGCTACACCTTC. This translates into CASSTGIGYTF.